The 3 T cell receptor beta chains in this list originate from one sample, sequenced in a study of cytomegalovirus exposure and HLA in healthy donors. This PCR relied on a set of 60 Vbeta primers and 13 Jbeta primers. Using immunoSEQ multiplex PCR, the repertoire was profiled, and TCRdb retains in-frame clones only, with some absent. The table includes 200,000 to 250,000 clones, about 86% detected once. The sequenced sample consisted of PBMCs. The receptors stem from a woman aged 55 to 70 in good health and CMV-seropositive.

The genes are TRBV5-1 and TRBJ2-7; TRBD1 matches at 8 bases. Germline trimming cut 4 bases from V and 3 bases from J; bases unmatched to any gene: 9. The CDR3 covers 15 residues. CDR1 is SGHRS and CDR2 is YFSETQ in the germline V gene. CDR3 sequence: CASSDRTGFFYEQYF. The CDR3 DNA reads as TGCGCCAGCAGCGACAGGACAGGGTTCTTCTACGAGCAGTACTTC.

The rearrangement uses TRBV15 and TRBJ2-1; 9 nucleotides match TRBD1. V lost 6 bases to trimming and J lost 6 bases; unmatched junction nucleotides: 9. The CDR3 is 15 residues long. Germline V lookup: CDR1 LNHNV, CDR2 YYDKDF (reference sequence). CDR3 coding DNA: TGTGCCACCAGTCATCCGGGACAGGGAAGCAATGAGCAGTTCTTC. Its protein is CATSHPGQGSNEQFF.

The chain links TRBV18 to TRBJ1-3; D is unresolved. Germline assignment: CDR1 KGHSH and CDR2 LQKENI. The CDR3 loop spans 12 amino acids. The germline V and J ends were trimmed by 1 base and 14 bases, with 12 bases remaining between them. The CDR3 reads CASSPLREDVYF. The CDR3 coding sequence is TGTGCCAGCTCACCACTTAGGGAGGATGTATATTTT.